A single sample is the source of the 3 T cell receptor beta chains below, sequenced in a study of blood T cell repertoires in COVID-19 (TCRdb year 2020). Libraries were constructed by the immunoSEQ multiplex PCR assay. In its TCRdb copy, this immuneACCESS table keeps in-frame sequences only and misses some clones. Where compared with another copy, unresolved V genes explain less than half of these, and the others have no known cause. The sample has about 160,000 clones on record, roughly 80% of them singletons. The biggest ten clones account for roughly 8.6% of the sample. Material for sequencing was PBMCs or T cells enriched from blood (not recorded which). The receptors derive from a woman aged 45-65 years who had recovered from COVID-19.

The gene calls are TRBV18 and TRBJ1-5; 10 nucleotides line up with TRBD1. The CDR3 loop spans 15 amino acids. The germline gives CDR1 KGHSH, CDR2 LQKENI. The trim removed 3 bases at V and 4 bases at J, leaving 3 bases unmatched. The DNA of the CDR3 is TGTGCCAGCTCACCGGGGACAGGGGCTAATCAGCCCCAGCATTTT. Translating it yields CASSPGTGANQPQHF.

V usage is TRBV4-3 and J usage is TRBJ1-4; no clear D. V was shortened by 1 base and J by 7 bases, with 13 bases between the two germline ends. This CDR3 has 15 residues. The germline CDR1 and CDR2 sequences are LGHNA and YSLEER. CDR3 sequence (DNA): TGCGCCAGCAGCCAAGGGCCCCGGGTCGTTGAAAAACTGTTTTTT. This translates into CASSQGPRVVEKLFF.

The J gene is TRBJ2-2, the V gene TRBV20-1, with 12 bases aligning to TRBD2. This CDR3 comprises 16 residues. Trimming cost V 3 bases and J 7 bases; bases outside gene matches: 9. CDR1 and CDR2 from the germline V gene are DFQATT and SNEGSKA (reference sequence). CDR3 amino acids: CSASSASGRASGELFF. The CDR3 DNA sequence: TGCAGTGCTAGTTCGGCTAGCGGGAGGGCCAGCGGGGAGCTGTTTTTT.